This T cell receptor (beta chain) was captured by sequencing in a study of T-cell memory formation after mild COVID-19. For the study at large: Largely, the TCR clusters proved donor specific. Findings and caveats of the study: The study found contracting CD4+ clones mainly in CM and EM and contracting CD8+ clones in EMRA.

Germline CDR1 MNHEY, CDR2 SMNVEV (reference sequence). Between the trimmed V and J ends, which lost 6 bases and 7 bases, there was a span of 6 bases. The CDR3 sequence is 11 residues long. Concerning this clonotype itself: No antigen is known for it.

TCRdb recomputed calls from the 5' RACE reads with MiXCR, one row per CDR3 protein. The repertoire includes tens of thousands of distinct CDR3 sequences, less than 15% of them detected once, and under 45% sits in the top ten. V usage is TRBV27 and J usage is TRBJ1-4; D uncertain. Sequences were obtained from PBMCs or a T cell subset sorted from them (not recorded which). The source is a man aged 18 to 29 who had mild COVID-19 (a few samples of this study predate the infection). Cell type and time point are not known. Here the CDR3 reads CASRNSEKLFF. The DNA of the CDR3 is TGTGCCAGCAGGAATTCTGAAAAACTGTTTTTT.